These 2 T cell receptor beta chains share one sample of origin, sequenced in a study of cytomegalovirus exposure and HLA in healthy donors. TCRdb's table, derived via immunoSEQ multiplex PCR, lists solely in-frame clones and lacks some. The sample holds some 67,000 clones, around 93% seen once. The sequencing sample was made of PBMCs. The receptor source for this set is a young woman in good health and CMV-seronegative.

The chain combines TRBV29-1 with TRBJ1-2; D ambiguous. V was pared by 3 bases and J by 4 bases, with 9 bases between. Germline V gene lookup returns CDR1 SQVTM and CDR2 ANQGSEA. The CDR3 length is 12 residues. The CDR3 reads CSVEPGSYGYTF. Here the CDR3 DNA reads TGCAGCGTTGAGCCGGGAAGCTATGGCTACACCTTC.

The chain combines TRBV7-3 with TRBJ2-4; D unresolved. The germline V gene encodes CDR1 SGHTA and CDR2 FQGTGA. The CDR3 is 13 residues long. V gave up 5 bases and J gave up 6 bases, with 11 bases separating them. The CDR3 DNA is TGTGCCAGCAGCCCAAGTCCAGGAAACATTCAGTACTTC. Amino acid sequence: CASSPSPGNIQYF.